What follows is one T cell receptor (beta chain) and its context. The antigen is undetermined. This entry is derived from a study of OX40 agonist ivuxolimab in advanced cancers. About the study: Six ivuxolimab dose levels, 0.01 to 10 mg/kg, were given intravenously every 2 weeks.

Produced via immunoSEQ multiplex PCR; TCRdb's table is partial and in-frame only. The sample holds about 78,000 clones, 84% seen once. Findings and limits, study-wide: The average count of expanded clones was higher among CD8+ T cells than among CD4+.

Germline CDR1 SSHAT, CDR2 FNYEAQ (reference sequence). Trimming stripped 5 bases from V and 5 bases from J, with 6 bases between. The CDR3 length is 11 residues. J is TRBJ2-5 and V is TRBV7-7; D unresolved. The origin of this receptor is an adult with an advanced solid tumor such as melanoma, head and neck, liver or kidney cancer. The specimen was CD4+ or CD8+ T cells sorted from blood, collected in a trial of the OX40 agonist ivuxolimab. CDR3 region: CASSPSETQYF. In DNA form, the CDR3 reads TGTGCCAGCAGCCCATCGGAGACCCAGTACTTC. Variable domain in full (rest from reference TRBV7-7 and TRBJ2-5): GAGVSQSPRYKVTKRGQDVTLRCDPISSHATLYWYQQALGQGPEFLTYFNYEAQPDKSGLPSDRFSAERPEGSISTLTIQRTEQRDSAMYRCASSPSETQYFGPGTRLLVL.